The 28 T cell receptor beta chains below were found in one sample sequenced in a study of CD8+CD57+ T cells in acquired aplastic anemia. The study profiled TCR beta VDJ and CDR3 using genomic DNA as template. One entry per CDR3 protein, called by TCRdb with MiXCR from the reads. Seen here are around 200,000 distinct CDR3 sequences, about 44% observed once, and the top ten hold roughly 13%. Patients who underwent sequencing had shown CD8+CD57+ cell expansion by flow cytometry. The sequencing sample was made of sorted CD4+, CD8+, or CD8+CD57+ T cells (not recorded which) from PBMCs. These receptors were taken from a human donor with aplastic anemia.

As to this clonotype: A read error may account for a junction end that differs from germline. The chain joins TRBV19 to TRBJ2-3, with D possibly called TRBD1 or TRBD2 (5 bases each). Germline CDR1 LNHDA, CDR2 SQIVND (reference sequence). The CDR3 contains 14 residues. CDR3 amino acids: CASSLGALALAQCF. CDR3 nucleotides: TGTGCCAGTAGTCTCGGGGCTTTAGCGTTGGCGCAGTGTTTT. Filled out from reference TRBV19 and TRBJ2-3, the complete variable domain reads DGGITQSPKYLFRKEGQNVTLSCEQNLNHDAMYWYRQDPGQGLRLIYYSQIVNDFQKGDIAEGYSVSREKKESFPLTVTSAQKNPTAFYLCASSLGALALAQCFGPGTRLTVL.

This sequence joins TRBV4-1 and TRBJ1-1; D not certain. V was clipped by 1 base and J by 1 base, with 10 bases between them. This CDR3 spans 15 amino acids. CDR1 and CDR2 (germline): MGHRA, YSYEKL. CDR3 in DNA: TGCGCCAGCAGCCAAGTACCGGGATCGAACACTGAAGCTTTCTTT. It is translated as CASSQVPGSNTEAFF.

This clonotype was observed at least ten times. The CDR3 nucleotides read TGTGCCAGCAGTGAGGGGGATACGCAGTATTTT. Translated, it gives CASSEGDTQYF. The chain recombines TRBV2 with TRBJ2-3; D is uncertain. The germline V gene has CDR1 SNHLY and CDR2 FYNNEI. V was trimmed by 3 bases and J by 6 bases, leaving 4 bases between them. The CDR3 runs 11 residues. The full variable domain, with the rest looked up from reference TRBV2 and TRBJ2-3, is EPEVTQTPSHQVTQMGQEVILRCVPISNHLYFYWYRQILGQKVEFLVSFYNNEISEKSEIFDDQFSVERPDGSNFTLKIRSTKLEDSAMYFCASSEGDTQYFGPGTRLTVL.

The chain links TRBV20-1 to TRBJ2-5; a possible D gene is TRBD2 (6 bases). V was cut by 5 bases and J by 9 bases, with 22 bases left in between. The length of the CDR3 is 14 residues. Germline CDR1 DFQATT, CDR2 SNEGSKA (reference sequence). The CDR3 region is CSALSGGRLGAQYF. The CDR3 nucleotides are TGCAGTGCTTTAAGCGGAGGGCGGCTGGGGGCCCAGTACTTC.

In its sample, this clonotype was seen many times. J is TRBJ2-1 and V is TRBV11-2; TRBD2 matches at 8 bases. The CDR3 is 14 residues long. With V trimmed by 6 bases and J by 9 bases, 10 bases remained unmatched. Per germline, CDR1 SGHAT and CDR2 FQNNGV. CDR3 DNA: TGTGCCAGCAGAGGGGCTAGCGGGTATGGTGAGCAGTTCTTC. Its translation is CASRGASGYGEQFF.

The J gene is TRBJ2-7, the V gene TRBV2, with D possibly matching TRBD1 (6 bases). Germline V gene sequence: CDR1 SNHLY, CDR2 FYNNEI. Trimming pared 4 bases from V and 5 bases from J, leaving 24 bases between. The CDR3 extends over 17 amino acids. The CDR3 spells CASSGAGQGLREDEQYF. CDR3 DNA: TGTGCCAGCAGTGGGGCGGGCCAGGGGCTCAGAGAAGACGAGCAGTACTTC.

This sequence joins TRBV7-8 and TRBJ1-6; D is possibly TRBD1 (5 bases). This CDR3 comprises 16 residues. Trimming pared 5 bases from V and 13 bases from J, leaving 24 bases between. Germline loops: CDR1 SGHVS, CDR2 FQNEAQ. The CDR3 is CASSVVGRSGGSPLHF. In DNA form, the CDR3 reads TGTGCCAGCAGCGTGGTAGGGCGGAGCGGGGGGTCGCCCCTCCACTTT. The variable domain in full, completed from reference TRBV7-8 and TRBJ1-6, reads GAGVSQSPRYKVAKRGQDVALRCDPISGHVSLFWYQQALGQGPEFLTYFQNEAQLDKSGLPSDRFFAERPEGSVSTLKIQRTQQEDSAVYLCASSVVGRSGGSPLHFGNGTRLTVT.

The genes are TRBV7-2 and TRBJ2-3, with no clear D. The CDR3 extends over 14 amino acids. Germline V lookup: CDR1 SGHTA, CDR2 FQGNSA. Trimming took off 1 base at V and 2 bases at J, with 7 bases between the two ends. The CDR3 DNA is TGTGCCAGCAGCTTAGGACGTAACACAGATACGCAGTATTTT. Encoded protein: CASSLGRNTDTQYF.

This clonotype occurred a few times. The chain combines TRBV29-1 with TRBJ2-5; maybe TRBD1 (6 bases). Trimming pared 3 bases from V and 5 bases from J, leaving 25 bases between. Germline assignment: CDR1 SQVTM and CDR2 ANQGSEA. This CDR3 has 17 residues. The CDR3 DNA reads as TGCAGCGTTGAGCTAGCTCGGGACATCGCTTCTCGGGAGACCCAGTACTTC. Its protein is CSVELARDIASRETQYF.

The chain joins TRBV25-1 to TRBJ2-1; TRBD1 aligns across 10 bases. CDR1 MGHDK and CDR2 SYGVNS come from the germline V gene. This CDR3 comprises 16 residues. After removal of 0 bases from V and 2 bases from J, the junction contained 1 base not matched to a gene. In nucleotides, the CDR3 is TGTGCCAGCAGTGAATATGGACAGGGGGCCTACAATGAGCAGTTCTTC. It is translated as CASSEYGQGAYNEQFF.

Here the CDR3 reads CASRGGQGDIYNSPLHF. The CDR3 DNA follows: TGTGCCAGCAGGGGGGGACAGGGGGATATATATAATTCACCCCTCCACTTT. V and J are TRBV11-2 and TRBJ1-6; TRBD1 matches 11 bases. The CDR3 totals 17 residues. Trimming at V came to 6 bases and at J to 4 bases, leaving 8 bases not matched to a gene. Germline values: CDR1 SGHAT, CDR2 FQNNGV.

The CDR3 reads CASSLEMGDTQYF. The CDR3, as DNA: TGTGCCAGCAGCTTAGAAATGGGAGATACGCAGTATTTT. V and J are TRBV7-3 and TRBJ2-3; D gene unclear. The CDR3 loop spans 13 amino acids. Germline CDR1 and CDR2: SGHTA and FQGTGA. V dropped 2 bases and J dropped 5 bases, with 8 bases sitting between them. Supplemented by reference TRBV7-3 and TRBJ2-3, the full variable domain reads GAGVSQTPSNKVTEKGKYVELRCDPISGHTALYWYRQSLGQGPEFLIYFQGTGAADDSGLPNDRFFAVRPEGSVSTLKIQRTERGDSAVYLCASSLEMGDTQYFGPGTRLTVL.

The table lists this clonotype with a few counts. The genes are TRBV10-1 and TRBJ1-1; 7 bases align to TRBD1. The CDR3 covers 16 residues. Germline V gives CDR1 WNHNN, CDR2 SYGVQD (reference sequence). J was trimmed by 5 bases and V by 2 bases; bases with no gene match: 11. CDR3 loop: CASSEDRVKWRTEAFF. The CDR3 DNA follows: TGCGCCAGCAGTGAGGACAGGGTCAAGTGGAGGACTGAAGCTTTCTTT.

The chain couples TRBV27 to TRBJ2-7; D is ambiguous. The V gene lost 4 bases and the J gene lost 5 bases, with 15 bases spanning the gap. This CDR3 contains 14 residues. Looked up from germline, CDR1 is MNHEY and CDR2 is SMNVEV (reference sequence). CDR3 residues: CASSWATLPNEQYF. The CDR3 DNA follows: TGTGCCAGCAGTTGGGCGACCTTACCCAACGAGCAGTACTTC.

The chain combines TRBV24-1 with TRBJ2-3; a weak D match, TRBD1 (7 bases). The germline V gene has CDR1 KGHDR and CDR2 SFDVKD. This CDR3 has 14 amino acids. V gave up 4 bases and J gave up 4 bases, with 11 bases separating them. CDR3 DNA sequence: TGTGCCACCAGTGAAGGGGGGACAGCAGATACGCAGTATTTT. Translation: CATSEGGTADTQYF.

Comment on this clonotype: This may be a read error, as it is one base from a much larger clone. CDR3 protein: CASSRRSGGSETQYF. CDR3 sequence (DNA): TGCGCCAGCAGCCGAAGATCGGGGGGCTCGGAGACCCAGTACTTC. The V and J genes are TRBV5-1 and TRBJ2-5, with a possible D match to TRBD2 (7 bases). Germline V gene data show CDR1 as SGHRS and CDR2 as YFSETQ. The CDR3 contains 15 residues. Trimming pared 4 bases from V and 5 bases from J, leaving 18 bases between. The complete variable domain, with remaining parts taken from reference TRBV5-1 and TRBJ2-5, reads KAGVTQTPRYLIKTRGQQVTLSCSPISGHRSVSWYQQTPGQGLQFLFEYFSETQRNKGNFPGRFSGRQFSNSRSEMNVSTLELGDSALYLCASSRRSGGSETQYFGPGTRLLVL.

V is TRBV10-1 and J is TRBJ2-1; 7 bases match TRBD2. This CDR3 comprises 13 residues. J gave up 9 bases and V 8 bases, and 10 bases lay outside the gene matches. Germline loops: CDR1 WNHNN, CDR2 SYGVQD (reference sequence). CDR3 DNA sequence: TGCGCCAGCCGAGGAGGGAGGGCCCGTGAGCAGTTCTTC. Encoded protein: CASRGGRAREQFF.

This clonotype appeared many times. This chain connects TRBV11-3 to TRBJ2-1; TRBD1 matches 8 bases. V shed 5 bases, J shed 9 bases, and the junction held 6 bases outside the gene matches. The CDR3 spans 13 residues. Per the germline V gene, CDR1 is SGHNT and CDR2 is YENEEA. CDR3 in amino acids: CASSPHRGSEQFF. The CDR3 DNA sequence: TGTGCCAGCAGCCCCCACAGGGGGAGTGAGCAGTTCTTC. Full variable domain (rest looked up from reference TRBV11-3 and TRBJ2-1): EAGVVQSPRYKIIEKKQPVAFWCNPISGHNTLYWYLQNLGQGPELLIRYENEEAVDDSQLPKDRFSAERLKGVDSTLKIQPAELGDSAVYLCASSPHRGSEQFFGPGTRLTVL.

This clonotype was observed many times. This chain links TRBV5-1 with TRBJ2-1, with TRBD1 matching over 7 bases. The J segment lost 3 bases and the V segment lost 3 bases, leaving 6 bases of the junction unmatched. CDR3 length: 15 amino acids. Germline values: CDR1 SGHRS, CDR2 YFSETQ. The CDR3 coding sequence is TGCGCCAGCAGCTCGTACCGGGACAGCTACAATGAGCAGTTCTTC. Translating it yields CASSSYRDSYNEQFF.

The chain combines TRBV29-1 with TRBJ1-1; TRBD1 is a possible D gene (5 bases). The CDR3 loop spans 16 amino acids. The germline CDR1 and CDR2 sequences are SQVTM and ANQGSEA. The germline V and J ends were trimmed by 7 bases and 7 bases, with 28 bases remaining between them. CDR3 nucleotides: TGCAGCGCCCAGAAGGGGTTCGGTAGCTCCTACAATGAAGCTTTCTTT. This gives the protein CSAQKGFGSSYNEAFF.

This chain uses TRBV7-6 with TRBJ1-2; D is possibly TRBD1 (5 bases). The CDR3 is 12 residues long. Per germline, CDR1 SGHVS and CDR2 FNYEAQ. V lost 4 bases and J 4 bases, leaving 7 bases between the germline ends. The CDR3 sequence is CASSSQAYGYTF. CDR3 DNA sequence: TGTGCCAGCAGCTCACAGGCCTATGGCTACACCTTC.

The chain combines TRBV6-2 or TRBV6-3 with TRBJ2-3; D gene unclear. V lost 7 bases, J lost 0 bases, and 11 bases lay in between. Germline assignment: CDR1 MNHEY and CDR2 SVGEGT. The CDR3 is 14 amino acids. The CDR3 DNA follows: TGTGCCAGCACCCTCACTCTAAGCACAGATACGCAGTATTTT. Translated: CASTLTLSTDTQYF.

The V and J genes are TRBV7-9 and TRBJ1-2, with a tentative D call TRBD1 (5 bases). The CDR3 runs 12 residues. V was shortened by 6 bases and J by 8 bases, with 13 bases between the two germline ends. Germline V gene data show CDR1 as SEHNR and CDR2 as FQNEAQ (reference sequence). The CDR3 sequence: CASRPDRGGYTF. In nucleotides, the CDR3 is TGTGCCAGCAGACCCGACCGGGGGGGCTACACCTTC.

There are many counts of this clonotype. The J gene is TRBJ2-3, the V gene TRBV19, with 13 bases lining up with TRBD2. The CDR3 runs 17 residues. V lost 5 bases and J lost 2; bases outside the gene matches: 7. CDR1 and CDR2 from the germline V gene are LNHDA and SQIVND (reference sequence). In nucleotides, the CDR3 is TGTGCCAGTAGTCCCCGGACTAGCGGGGGATTCACAGATACGCAGTATTTT. Protein: CASSPRTSGGFTDTQYF.

By sample fraction, this clonotype is medium-sized. This chain uses TRBV25-1 with TRBJ2-4; 14 bases line up with TRBD2. From germline, CDR1 is MGHDK and CDR2 SYGVNS. Trimming at V came to 5 bases and at J to 2 bases, leaving 8 bases not matched to a gene. The CDR3 consists of 18 residues. The CDR3 here is CASSSQTSGGATKNIQYF. Written as DNA, the CDR3 is TGTGCCAGCAGTTCCCAGACTAGCGGGGGGGCAACCAAAAACATTCAGTACTTC.

The chain employs TRBV20-1 and TRBJ2-7; weak D call: TRBD2 (6 bases). Germline CDR1 DFQATT, CDR2 SNEGSKA (reference sequence). CDR3 length: 12 residues. The CDR3: CSLAGRSYEQYF. Here the CDR3 DNA reads TGCAGCTTGGCGGGGCGTTCCTACGAGCAGTACTTC.

This clonotype came up many times. The V gene is TRBV5-1, the J gene TRBJ2-2; no firm D call. The CDR3 length is 15 residues. Germline-derived CDR1 and CDR2 are SGHRS and YFSETQ. Trimming took off 1 base at V and 1 base at J, with 8 bases between the two ends. DNA for the CDR3: TGCGCCAGCAGCTTGTCGGGCCTGAACACCGGGGAGCTGTTTTTT. Translating gives CASSLSGLNTGELFF.

The sample holds a few counts of this clonotype. A much larger clone differs by one base, so this may be a read error. The genes are TRBV20-1 and TRBJ2-7; possible D gene TRBD2, 5 bases. CDR1 is DFQATT and CDR2 is SNEGSKA in the germline V gene (reference sequence). The CDR3 spans 13 residues. Between the trimmed V and J ends, which lost 6 bases and 6 bases, there was a span of 18 bases. This CDR3 is CSASGIPGIEQYF. DNA for the CDR3: TGCAGTGCCTCGGGGATACCTGGTATCGAGCAGTACTTC.